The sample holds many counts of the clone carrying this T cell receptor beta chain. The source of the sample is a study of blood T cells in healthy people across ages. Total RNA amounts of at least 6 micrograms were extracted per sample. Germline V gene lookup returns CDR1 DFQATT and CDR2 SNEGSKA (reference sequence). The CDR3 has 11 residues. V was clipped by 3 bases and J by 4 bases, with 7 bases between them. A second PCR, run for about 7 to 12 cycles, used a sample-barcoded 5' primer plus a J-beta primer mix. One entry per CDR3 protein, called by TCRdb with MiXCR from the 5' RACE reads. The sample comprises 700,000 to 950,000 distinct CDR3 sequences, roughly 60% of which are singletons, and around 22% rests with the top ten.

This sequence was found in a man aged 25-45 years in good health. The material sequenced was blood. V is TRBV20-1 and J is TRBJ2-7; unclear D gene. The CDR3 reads CSARSSYEQYF. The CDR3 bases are TGCAGTGCTAGGTCTTCGTACGAGCAGTACTTC.